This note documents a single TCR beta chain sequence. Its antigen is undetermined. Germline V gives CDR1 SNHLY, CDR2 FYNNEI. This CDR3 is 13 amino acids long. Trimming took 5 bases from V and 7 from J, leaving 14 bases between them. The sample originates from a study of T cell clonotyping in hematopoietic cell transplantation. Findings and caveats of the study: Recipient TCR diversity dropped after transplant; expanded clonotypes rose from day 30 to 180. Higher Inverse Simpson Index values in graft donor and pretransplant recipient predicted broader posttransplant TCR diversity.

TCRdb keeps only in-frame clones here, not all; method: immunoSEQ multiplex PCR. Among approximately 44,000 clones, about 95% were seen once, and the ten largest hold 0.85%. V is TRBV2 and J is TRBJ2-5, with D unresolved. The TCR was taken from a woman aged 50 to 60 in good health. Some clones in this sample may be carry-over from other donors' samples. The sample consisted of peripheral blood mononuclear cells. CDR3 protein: CASSSMNLGTQYF. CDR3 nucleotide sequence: TGTGCCAGCAGTTCTATGAACCTGGGGACCCAGTACTTC. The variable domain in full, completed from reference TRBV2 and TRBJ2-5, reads EPEVTQTPSHQVTQMGQEVILRCVPISNHLYFYWYRQILGQKVEFLVSFYNNEISEKSEIFDDQFSVERPDGSNFTLKIRSTKLEDSAMYFCASSSMNLGTQYFGPGTRLLVL.